This entry lists 27 T cell receptor beta chains sequenced from one sample in a study of blood T cell repertoires in COVID-19. Profiling relied on immunoSEQ multiplex PCR, and the TCRdb table lists in-frame clones only, not all of them. The data contain a few hundred thousand clones, 70% to 90% of them singletons. Sequencing was done on a sample of peripheral blood. Receptor source: a man aged 18 to 35 with active or convalescent COVID-19.

This clone was recorded a few times. This chain uses TRBV24-1 with TRBJ1-5; 7 nucleotides agree with TRBD1. Germline trimming cut 4 bases from V and 0 bases from J; bases unmatched to any gene: 2. The germline CDR1 and CDR2 sequences are KGHDR and SFDVKD. The CDR3 loop spans 15 amino acids. CDR3 sequence: CATSDRGDSNQPQHF. For the CDR3, the DNA is TGTGCCACCAGTGACAGGGGGGATAGCAATCAGCCCCAGCATTTT.

The chain is built from TRBV5-4 and TRBJ1-6; 7 bases fit TRBD1. Germline V gives CDR1 SGHNT, CDR2 YYREEE (reference sequence). V lost 0 bases to trimming and J lost 8 bases; unmatched junction nucleotides: 5. The CDR3 runs 15 residues. Here the CDR3 reads CASSLGQGEYSPLHF. CDR3 sequence (DNA): TGTGCCAGCAGCTTGGGACAGGGTGAATATTCACCCCTCCACTTT.

The chain recombines TRBV5-6 with TRBJ2-3; TRBD1 aligns across 9 bases. The CDR3 covers 16 residues. Germline lookup yields CDR1 SGHDT and CDR2 YYEEEE. The V gene end was trimmed by 3 bases and the J gene end by 3 bases; junction bases not matched to a gene: 8. The CDR3, as DNA: TGTGCCAGCAGCTCGTCCGGGACAGGGTGGACAGATACGCAGTATTTT. Amino acids: CASSSSGTGWTDTQYF.

This clone was recorded only once. J is TRBJ1-2 and V is TRBV28; 7 bases fit TRBD1. CDR1 and CDR2 (germline): MDHEN, SYDVKM. The CDR3 is 14 residues long. V shed 5 bases and J 4 bases; nucleotides not matched to a gene: 7. In nucleotides, the CDR3 is TGTGCCAGCAGTCCACCCAGGACAGGCTATGGCTACACCTTC. This encodes CASSPPRTGYGYTF.

In this sample, this clone turned up once. In DNA, the CDR3 is TGTGCCACAAACCAACAGGGGGCTCGGGAAGCTTTCTTT. Its protein is CATNQQGAREAFF. This chain joins TRBV12-3 or TRBV12-4 and TRBJ1-1, with 9 bases that match TRBD1. The CDR3 spans 13 residues. Trimming removed 10 bases from V and 8 bases from J; junction bases left unmatched: 11.

This chain connects TRBV7-3 to TRBJ2-6, with TRBD1 identical over 8 bases. Germline assignment: CDR1 SGHTA and CDR2 FQGTGA. The CDR3 extends over 17 amino acids. V gave up 5 bases and J gave up 2 bases; unmatched junction bases: 8. CDR3 residues: CASSMPGQAPGANVLTF. CDR3 DNA sequence: TGTGCCAGCAGCATGCCGGGACAGGCTCCTGGGGCCAACGTCCTGACTTTC.

The table lists this clone with a count of one. V gene TRBV14 combines with J gene TRBJ1-4, with 7 bases aligning to TRBD1. Germline assignment: CDR1 SGHDN and CDR2 FVKESK. The CDR3 is made up of 19 amino acids. J was trimmed by 8 bases and V by 1 base; bases with no gene match: 19. CDR3 amino acids: CASSQGGSGTAPRREKLFF. Here the CDR3 DNA reads TGTGCCAGCAGCCAAGGAGGGTCCGGGACAGCCCCTCGTAGGGAAAAACTGTTTTTT.

The V and J genes are TRBV2 and TRBJ1-2, with D hard to call. CDR3 length equals 13 residues. The germline V gene encodes CDR1 SNHLY and CDR2 FYNNEI. The ends were cut back, 3 bases at V and 4 bases at J, with 9 bases in the middle. CDR3: CASSEDEGYGYTF. The CDR3, as DNA: TGTGCCAGCAGTGAGGACGAGGGCTATGGCTACACCTTC.

The chain recombines TRBV24-1 with TRBJ1-1, with TRBD1 matching 7 bases. The germline CDR1 and CDR2 sequences are KGHDR and SFDVKD. V shed 4 bases, J shed 6 bases, and the junction held 1 base outside the gene matches. The CDR3 is made up of 12 amino acids. CDR3 in amino acids: CATSDQGAEAFF. The CDR3 DNA reads TGTGCCACCAGTGACCAGGGGGCTGAAGCTTTCTTT.

This chain connects TRBV10-3 to TRBJ2-2; TRBD1 matches 7 bases. The length of the CDR3 is 13 residues. After removal of 9 bases from V and 2 bases from J, the junction contained 3 bases not matched to a gene. Germline V CDR1 and CDR2: ENHRY, SYGVKD. DNA for the CDR3: TGTGCCATTGGGACAGATAACACCGGGGAGCTGTTTTTT. It specifies CAIGTDNTGELFF.

This clone was seen more than once but under ten times. This chain links TRBV6-6 with TRBJ2-3; 8 bases match TRBD2. V gave up 7 bases and J gave up 4 bases; unmatched junction bases: 7. The CDR3 contains 14 residues. From germline, CDR1 is MNHNY and CDR2 SVGAGI (reference sequence). The DNA for the CDR3 is TGTGCCAGCATAAAGCGGGAGTCCGCAGATACGCAGTATTTT. Translation gives CASIKRESADTQYF.

The J gene is TRBJ2-7, the V gene TRBV5-4; 7 bases fit TRBD1. The CDR3 spans 14 residues. The junction had 3 bases not matched to a gene; V was cut back by 0 bases and J by 3 bases. Germline V CDR1 and CDR2: SGHNT, YYREEE (reference sequence). The CDR3 loop is CASSLGQGLYEQYF. The CDR3 DNA reads TGTGCCAGCAGCTTGGGACAGGGCCTCTACGAGCAGTACTTC.

This chain joins TRBV7-6 and TRBJ1-4; possibly TRBD1 for D (5 bases). Trimming left V 5 bases short and J 0 bases short, with 16 bases between. CDR1 is SGHVS and CDR2 is FNYEAQ in the germline V gene. The CDR3 has 17 residues. CDR3 residues: CASSPKVGEATNEKLFF. In DNA form, the CDR3 reads TGTGCCAGCAGCCCTAAGGTAGGGGAAGCAACTAATGAAAAACTGTTTTTT.

As for this clone: Other DNA sequences in this specimen translate into the identical CDR3. CDR3 DNA sequence: TGTGCCAGCAGCGTAGAGGCAGGGGCTACCTACGAGCAGTACTTC. This sequence encodes CASSVEAGATYEQYF. This chain uses TRBV9 with TRBJ2-7; D may be TRBD1 (6 bases). The length of the CDR3 is 15 residues. Per the germline V gene, CDR1 is SGDLS and CDR2 is YYNGEE. V lost 0 bases and J 2 bases, leaving 12 bases between the germline ends.

The gene calls are TRBV5-6 and TRBJ1-5; D is possibly TRBD1 (5 bases). The CDR3 is 16 residues long. CDR1 is SGHDT and CDR2 is YYEEEE in the germline V gene. The V and J ends lost 0 bases and 2 bases respectively, with 12 bases between them. CDR3: CASSLAGTYGNQPQHF. CDR3 nucleotide sequence: TGTGCCAGCAGCTTGGCAGGGACTTACGGCAATCAGCCCCAGCATTTT. Based on the CDR3 plus reference TRBV5-6 and TRBJ1-5, the full variable domain is DAGVTQSPTHLIKTRGQQVTLRCSPKSGHDTVSWYQQALGQGPQFIFQYYEEEERQRGNFPDRFSGHQFPNYSSELNVNALLLGDSALYLCASSLAGTYGNQPQHFGDGTRLSIL.

CDR3 coding DNA: TGTGCCAGCAGCTTAGATTGGCAAACCCCATATGGCTACACCTTC. It translates to CASSLDWQTPYGYTF. The chain is built from TRBV7-2 and TRBJ1-2; no clear D gene. V lost 1 base and J 5 bases, leaving 14 bases between the germline ends. This CDR3 region has 15 residues. The germline CDR1 and CDR2 sequences are SGHTA and FQGNSA.

The J gene is TRBJ1-1, the V gene TRBV6-5, with D tentatively TRBD1 (6 bases). With 6 bases removed from V and 4 bases from J, the gap between germline ends came to 12 bases. CDR3 length: 13 amino acids. The germline V gene encodes CDR1 MNHEY and CDR2 SVGAGI. The CDR3 DNA is TGTGCCAGCAGACAGGGAGTGAGCACTGAAGCTTTCTTT. Protein: CASRQGVSTEAFF.

A single count supports this clone. This sequence joins TRBV5-6 and TRBJ1-4; D gene uncertain. Trimming stripped 0 bases from V and 4 bases from J, with 13 bases between. CDR3 length: 16 residues. Looked up from germline, CDR1 is SGHDT and CDR2 is YYEEEE. CDR3 in DNA: TGTGCCAGCAGCTTGGCGGTCGGGGAGTATAATGAAAAACTGTTTTTT. Encoded protein: CASSLAVGEYNEKLFF.

V usage is TRBV7-9 and J usage is TRBJ2-1; the match to TRBD2 covers 8 bases. Germline V gene lookup returns CDR1 SEHNR and CDR2 FQNEAQ (reference sequence). This CDR3 contains 15 residues. V was clipped by 1 base and J by 5 bases; unmatched bases: 4. Here the CDR3 reads CASSLVGTRNNEQFF. CDR3 DNA sequence: TGTGCCAGCAGCTTAGTAGGGACTAGAAACAATGAGCAGTTCTTC. The entire variable domain, with the rest obtained from reference TRBV7-9 and TRBJ2-1, is as follows: DTGVSQNPRHKITKRGQNVTFRCDPISEHNRLYWYRQTLGQGPEFLTYFQNEAQLEKSRLLSDRFSAERPKGSFSTLEIQRTEQGDSAMYLCASSLVGTRNNEQFFGPGTRLTVL.

The chain recombines TRBV19 with TRBJ1-3; D unclear. The CDR3 runs to 16 residues. CDR1 is LNHDA, CDR2 SQIVND, per germline (reference sequence). V lost 4 bases and J lost 0, with 13 bases in between. For the CDR3, the DNA is TGTGCCAGTAGTAAGGAGACGCTCAGCTCTGGAAACACCATATATTTT. Translation gives CASSKETLSSGNTIYF.

The chain couples TRBV3-1 (or the pseudogene TRBV3-2) to TRBJ1-3; the match to TRBD1 covers 8 bases. J gave up 2 bases and V 2 bases, and 5 bases lay outside the gene matches. This CDR3 has 16 amino acids. Germline assignment: CDR1 LGHDT and CDR2 YNNKEL (reference sequence). The CDR3 nucleotides are TGTGCCAGCAGCCAACAGGGACAGGTGGCTGGAAACACCATATATTTT. This codes for CASSQQGQVAGNTIYF.

This chain uses TRBV5-1 with TRBJ2-5; 7 nucleotides agree with TRBD1. CDR1 is SGHRS, CDR2 YFSETQ, per germline. J was trimmed by 3 bases and V by 3 bases; bases with no gene match: 11. The CDR3 length is 16 residues. The CDR3 bases are TGCGCCAGCAGCTCGACAGGGTCCTTACCAGAAGAGACCCAGTACTTC. Protein sequence: CASSSTGSLPEETQYF.

The gene calls are TRBV12-5 and TRBJ1-3, with D possibly matching TRBD1 (5 bases). The V end was cut by 5 bases, the J end by 2 bases, with 10 bases between. The CDR3 runs 14 residues. The germline gives CDR1 LGHNT, CDR2 FRNRAP. The CDR3: CASGPGGTGNTIYF. The CDR3 DNA follows: TGTGCTAGTGGTCCCGGGGGTACTGGAAACACCATATATTTT. Variable domain in full (rest from reference TRBV12-5 and TRBJ1-3): DARVTQTPRHKVTEMGQEVTMRCQPILGHNTVFWYRQTMMQGLELLAYFRNRAPLDDSGMPKDRFSAEMPDATLATLKIQPSEPRDSAVYFCASGPGGTGNTIYFGEGSWLTVV.

The chain links TRBV2 to TRBJ2-3, with 7 nucleotides matching TRBD2. The V gene's germline CDR1 is SNHLY and CDR2 FYNNEI. Trimming took 5 bases from V and 2 from J; bases not matched to a gene: 4. This CDR3 comprises 14 residues. DNA for the CDR3: TGTGCCAGCAGTTATCGGGAGGACACAGATACGCAGTATTTT. Its translation: CASSYREDTDTQYF.

V is TRBV18 and J is TRBJ1-1; TRBD1 might be the D (6 bases). The CDR3 length is 15 residues. The germline V gene has CDR1 KGHSH and CDR2 LQKENI. V dropped 3 bases and J dropped 5 bases, with 16 bases sitting between them. Written as DNA, the CDR3 is TGTGCCAGCTCACCCGGGAGGGGGGCGAGGACTGAAGCTTTCTTT. Amino acids: CASSPGRGARTEAFF.

The chain recombines TRBV6-2 or TRBV6-3 with TRBJ1-5; weak D call: TRBD1 (6 bases). The V gene's germline CDR1 is MNHEY and CDR2 SVGEGT. The ends were cut back, 4 bases at V and 7 bases at J, with 20 bases in the middle. The CDR3 contains 16 residues. The CDR3 reads CASSSGLEGGKQPQHF. CDR3 nucleotide sequence: TGTGCCAGCAGTTCAGGGCTGGAGGGGGGGAAACAGCCCCAGCATTTT.

This clone showed up just once. This chain uses TRBV2 with TRBJ2-7; the D gene is possibly TRBD2 (5 bases). The germline V gene has CDR1 SNHLY and CDR2 FYNNEI. V lost 10 bases to trimming and J lost 2 bases, with 15 bases between them. This CDR3 has 13 amino acids. CDR3 residues: CATQRTLAYEQYF. In DNA form, the CDR3 reads TGTGCCACGCAAAGGACTCTCGCCTACGAGCAGTACTTC.